The rows below give T cell receptor beta chains drawn from one sample of a study of blood T cell repertoires in COVID-19. Clones were sequenced by immunoSEQ multiplex PCR, and TCRdb holds only the in-frame ones, with some missing. The table records roughly 380,000 clones, 81% of them present only once. Sequencing input: peripheral blood. The receptor set was obtained from a human donor with acute or convalescent COVID-19. The donor label of this sample is uncertain. Each CDR3 is given with its conserved first and last residue. Fields, in order: CDR3 protein, J gene, V gene.

CDR3aa: CASRSRRTGELFF
j_gene: TRBJ2-2
v_gene: TRBV6-5

CDR3aa: CASSRDSAVGYTF
j_gene: TRBJ1-2
v_gene: TRBV19

CDR3aa: CASSERTGVPYNEQFF
j_gene: TRBJ2-1
v_gene: TRBV25-1

CDR3aa: CASSRGLAGSDEQFF
j_gene: TRBJ2-1
v_gene: TRBV27

CDR3aa: CASSWGLAGNEQFF
j_gene: TRBJ2-1
v_gene: TRBV5-4

CDR3aa: CASSPPGRLANQPQHF
j_gene: TRBJ1-5
v_gene: TRBV6-6

CDR3aa: CAWGRGQGGTEAFF
j_gene: TRBJ1-1
v_gene: TRBV30

CDR3aa: CASSLGAALNEKLFF
j_gene: TRBJ1-4
v_gene: TRBV7-2

CDR3aa: CASSSPGQGIFEGFF
j_gene: TRBJ2-1
v_gene: TRBV7-8

CDR3aa: CASSGFRDRGRGWANVLTF
j_gene: TRBJ2-6
v_gene: TRBV21-1

CDR3aa: CASSLDGVNYGYTF
j_gene: TRBJ1-2
v_gene: TRBV5-5

CDR3aa: CASSHRLAGELFF
j_gene: TRBJ2-2
v_gene: TRBV4-1

CDR3aa: CASSLVVSAWGQFF
j_gene: TRBJ2-1
v_gene: TRBV5-5

CDR3aa: CASSFRVVGDEQFF
j_gene: TRBJ2-1
v_gene: TRBV7-9

CDR3aa: CASSPDGTPTGHYGYTF
j_gene: TRBJ1-2
v_gene: TRBV7-2

CDR3aa: CASSSRVKGTQYF
j_gene: TRBJ2-3
v_gene: TRBV19

CDR3aa: CASSPRTMDEQFF
j_gene: TRBJ2-1
v_gene: TRBV18

CDR3aa: CASSQRGAIREKLFF
j_gene: TRBJ1-4
v_gene: TRBV3-1/TRBV3-2

CDR3aa: CASSVAVDLGGDTQYF
j_gene: TRBJ2-3
v_gene: TRBV9

CDR3aa: CATSRGLAGAGELFF
j_gene: TRBJ2-2
v_gene: TRBV15

CDR3aa: CASSRQGGRDEQFF
j_gene: TRBJ2-1
v_gene: TRBV18

CDR3aa: CASSFQGGREEKLFF
j_gene: TRBJ1-4
v_gene: TRBV5-1

CDR3aa: CASRETASQSDGYTF
j_gene: TRBJ1-2
v_gene: TRBV6-5

CDR3aa: CASGDLQGSTDTQYF
j_gene: TRBJ2-3
v_gene: TRBV5-1

CDR3aa: CASSLVDRPYQPQHF
j_gene: TRBJ1-5
v_gene: TRBV7-7

CDR3aa: CASSVNSGGQGYTF
j_gene: TRBJ1-2
v_gene: TRBV9

CDR3aa: CASSYSGRGAQGYTF
j_gene: TRBJ1-2
v_gene: TRBV6-5

CDR3aa: CAWSTDRRTEAFF
j_gene: TRBJ1-1
v_gene: TRBV30

CDR3aa: CASKTGVSYNEQFF
j_gene: TRBJ2-1
v_gene: TRBV6-5

CDR3aa: CASTGSGESSYNEQFF
j_gene: TRBJ2-1
v_gene: TRBV11-2

CDR3aa: CASSSDRDGGYTF
j_gene: TRBJ1-2
v_gene: TRBV6-5

CDR3aa: CAISPRGLDTGELFF
j_gene: TRBJ2-2
v_gene: TRBV10-3

CDR3aa: CASSSKSRLAGGAGELFF
j_gene: TRBJ2-2
v_gene: TRBV7-9

CDR3aa: CASSISIRPNYGYTF
j_gene: TRBJ1-2
v_gene: TRBV14

CDR3aa: CASSYSQGGGYTF
j_gene: TRBJ1-2
v_gene: TRBV6-5

CDR3aa: CASSLERLNQPQHF
j_gene: TRBJ1-5
v_gene: TRBV5-8

CDR3aa: CASRTYLGNEQFF
j_gene: TRBJ2-1
v_gene: TRBV7-9

CDR3aa: CASSVEVSGGSRFNEQFF
j_gene: TRBJ2-1
v_gene: TRBV9

CDR3aa: CASSPQAADTEAFF
j_gene: TRBJ1-1
v_gene: TRBV6-5

CDR3aa: CASSLLTGGIGYTF
j_gene: TRBJ1-2
v_gene: TRBV5-6

CDR3aa: CASTPSWGEGGKYEQYF
j_gene: TRBJ2-7
v_gene: TRBV3-1/TRBV3-2

CDR3aa: CASSLSGGPQYF
j_gene: TRBJ2-3
v_gene: TRBV7-9

CDR3aa: CASRGVNYGYTF
j_gene: TRBJ1-2
v_gene: TRBV6-5

CDR3aa: CSVLQGAPTDTQYF
j_gene: TRBJ2-3
v_gene: TRBV29-1

CDR3aa: CASSEDRAGGQFNNEQFF
j_gene: TRBJ2-1
v_gene: TRBV2

CDR3aa: CASSLAGSGAQYF
j_gene: TRBJ2-7
v_gene: TRBV7-2